This T cell receptor (beta chain) was recorded in a study of human T cells and chemical hapten exposure. Across the study: Patients' scalps got diphenylcyclopropenone weekly throughout the approximately 22-week study.

Study processing details: Sample TCR totals centred on a median of 95,638, ranging roughly 20,000 to 700,000. MiXCR, applied by TCRdb to the RACE reads, yields one record per CDR3 protein. The V and J calls come from TCRdb's annotation, not from the publication. This sample has approximately 84,000 distinct CDR3 sequences, with roughly 10% found just once. The study, taken as a whole, reports: TCRs above 1 in 1000 frequency stayed constant with DPC sensitization. The donors suffered from alopecia, so their immune response may not match that of healthy people.

Unmatched junction bases numbered 11, after V lost 4 bases and J lost 4 bases. The germline CDR1 and CDR2 sequences are ENHRY and SYGVKD. There are 16 residues in the CDR3. Time point denoted: patch test 2, 6 weeks after DPC sensitization. Treatment here: therapeutic diphenylcyclopropenone sensitization with weekly scalp DPC. This clonotype was recorded many times. Its antigen is currently unknown. This receptor was identified in a woman aged 25 to 39 with alopecia areata. Some clones in this sample may be carry-over from other donors' samples. The material sequenced was whole blood, taken in connection with sensitization to the hapten diphenylcyclopropenone (DPC). The gene calls are TRBV10-3 and TRBJ2-3; 7 bases are shared with TRBD2. CDR3 loop: CAISAAGLLRADTQYF. In nucleotides, the CDR3 is TGTGCCATCAGTGCAGCGGGACTGCTAAGGGCAGATACGCAGTATTTT.